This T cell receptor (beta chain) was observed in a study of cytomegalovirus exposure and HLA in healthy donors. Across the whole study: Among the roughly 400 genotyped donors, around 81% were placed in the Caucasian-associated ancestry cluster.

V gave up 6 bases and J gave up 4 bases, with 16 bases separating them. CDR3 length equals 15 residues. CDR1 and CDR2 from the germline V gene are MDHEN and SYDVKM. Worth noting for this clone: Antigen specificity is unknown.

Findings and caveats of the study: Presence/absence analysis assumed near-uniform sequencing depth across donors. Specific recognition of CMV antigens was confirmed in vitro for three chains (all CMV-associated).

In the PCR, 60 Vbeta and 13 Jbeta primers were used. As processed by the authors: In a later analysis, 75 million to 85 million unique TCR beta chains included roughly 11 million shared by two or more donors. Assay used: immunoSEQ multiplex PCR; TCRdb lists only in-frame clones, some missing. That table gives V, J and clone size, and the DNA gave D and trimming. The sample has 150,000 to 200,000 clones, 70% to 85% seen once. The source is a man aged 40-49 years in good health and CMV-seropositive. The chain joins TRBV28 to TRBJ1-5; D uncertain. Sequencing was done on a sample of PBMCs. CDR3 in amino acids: CASSLRDSANQPQHF. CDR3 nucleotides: TGTGCCAGCAGCCTGAGGGATTCGGCTAATCAGCCCCAGCATTTT.